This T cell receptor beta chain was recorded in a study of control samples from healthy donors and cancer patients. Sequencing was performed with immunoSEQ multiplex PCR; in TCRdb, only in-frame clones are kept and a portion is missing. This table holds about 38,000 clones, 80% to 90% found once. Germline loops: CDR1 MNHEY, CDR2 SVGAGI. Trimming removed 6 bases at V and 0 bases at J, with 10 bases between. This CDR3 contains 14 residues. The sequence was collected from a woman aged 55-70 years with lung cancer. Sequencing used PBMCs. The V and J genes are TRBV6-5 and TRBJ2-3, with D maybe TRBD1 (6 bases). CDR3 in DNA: TGTGCCAGCAGCAACAGGGATAGCACAGATACGCAGTATTTT. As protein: CASSNRDSTDTQYF.